This T cell receptor (beta chain) emerged from a study of blood T cell repertoires in COVID-19. Study details: COVID-19 samples collected from the United States, Italy and Spain covered acute and convalescent phases.

Sequencing used immunoSEQ multiplex PCR; TCRdb keeps in-frame clones, though not all of them. The sample includes around 290,000 clones, 75% to 95% seen only once; the top ten take 0.9% to 1.2%. CDR1 is MNHEY and CDR2 is SVGAGI in the germline V gene. CDR3 length: 14 residues. Trimming pared 7 bases from V and 10 bases from J, leaving 22 bases between. Enrolled through a virtual design, the participants were between about 18 and 100 years of age and came from fewer than 30 US areas. Each participant's cohort was designated according to participant-reported clinical history. Two negative PCRs, clearance, or symptom resolution characterized the recovered Cohort 3 donors.

The genes are TRBV6-5 and TRBJ1-1; no reliable D call. The receptor was isolated from a woman aged 25 to 39 who had recovered from COVID-19. Source material: PBMCs or T cells enriched from blood (not recorded which). The CDR3 here is CASTTTPTKGGAFF. In DNA form, the CDR3 reads TGTGCCAGCACCACTACCCCAACAAAGGGAGGAGCTTTCTTT.